This TCR beta chain originates from a study of shared clonotypes between healthy human individuals. Germline-derived CDR1 and CDR2 are GTSNPN and SVGIG (reference sequence). The CDR3 covers 15 residues. Trimming took 2 bases from V and 2 from J, leaving 15 bases between them. Sequencing was at deep level. TCRdb's table, derived via immunoSEQ multiplex PCR, lists solely in-frame clones and lacks some. Altogether about 980,000 clones are present, about 80% being singletons, with the ten largest covering roughly 1.5%. This TCR was sampled from a man between 18 and 35 years old in good health. The chain carries TRBV30 and TRBJ1-2; tentative D call: TRBD1 (6 bases). Sequenced material: memory CD4+ T cells sorted from blood. Stated subset: CD45RA-negative fraction. CDR3 protein: CAWSINRAANYGYTF. CDR3 nucleotides: TGTGCCTGGAGTATAAACAGGGCCGCAAACTATGGCTACACCTTC.